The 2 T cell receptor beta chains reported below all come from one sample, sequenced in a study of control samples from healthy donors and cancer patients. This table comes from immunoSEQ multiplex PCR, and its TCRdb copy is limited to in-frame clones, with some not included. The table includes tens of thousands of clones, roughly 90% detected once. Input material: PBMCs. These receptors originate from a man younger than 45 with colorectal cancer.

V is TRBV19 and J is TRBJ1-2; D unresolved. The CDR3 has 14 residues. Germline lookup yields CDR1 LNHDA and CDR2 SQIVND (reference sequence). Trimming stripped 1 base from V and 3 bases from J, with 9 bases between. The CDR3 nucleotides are TGTGCCAGTAGTATAGGCGGAAGGGACTATGGCTACACCTTC. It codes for CASSIGGRDYGYTF. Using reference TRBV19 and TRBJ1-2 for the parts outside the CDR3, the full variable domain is DGGITQSPKYLFRKEGQNVTLSCEQNLNHDAMYWYRQDPGQGLRLIYYSQIVNDFQKGDIAEGYSVSREKKESFPLTVTSAQKNPTAFYLCASSIGGRDYGYTFGSGTRLTVV.

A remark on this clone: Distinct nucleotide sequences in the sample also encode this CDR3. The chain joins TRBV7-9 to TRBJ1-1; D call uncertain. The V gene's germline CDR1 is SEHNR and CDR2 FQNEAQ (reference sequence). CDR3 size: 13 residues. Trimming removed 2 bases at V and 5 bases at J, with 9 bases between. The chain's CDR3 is CASSLSGRTEAFF. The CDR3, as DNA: TGTGCCAGCAGCTTAAGTGGGCGGACTGAAGCTTTCTTT. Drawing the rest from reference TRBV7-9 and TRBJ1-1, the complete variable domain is DTGVSQNPRHKITKRGQNVTFRCDPISEHNRLYWYRQTLGQGPEFLTYFQNEAQLEKSRLLSDRFSAERPKGSFSTLEIQRTEQGDSAMYLCASSLSGRTEAFFGQGTRLTVV.